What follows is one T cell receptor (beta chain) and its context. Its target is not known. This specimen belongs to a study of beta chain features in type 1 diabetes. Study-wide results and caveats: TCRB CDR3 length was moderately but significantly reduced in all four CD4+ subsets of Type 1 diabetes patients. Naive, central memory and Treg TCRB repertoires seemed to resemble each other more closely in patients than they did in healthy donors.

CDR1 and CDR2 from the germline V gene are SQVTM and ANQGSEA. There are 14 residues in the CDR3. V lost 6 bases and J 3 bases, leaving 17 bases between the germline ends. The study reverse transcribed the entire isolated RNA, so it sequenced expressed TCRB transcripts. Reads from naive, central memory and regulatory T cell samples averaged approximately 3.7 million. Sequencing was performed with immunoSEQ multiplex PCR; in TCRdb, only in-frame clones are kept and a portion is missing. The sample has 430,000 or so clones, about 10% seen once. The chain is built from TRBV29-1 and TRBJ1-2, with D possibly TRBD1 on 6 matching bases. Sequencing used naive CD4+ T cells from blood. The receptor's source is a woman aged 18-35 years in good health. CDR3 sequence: CSVLQQGTDYGYTF. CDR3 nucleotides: TGCAGCGTCCTCCAGCAGGGGACCGACTATGGCTACACCTTC.